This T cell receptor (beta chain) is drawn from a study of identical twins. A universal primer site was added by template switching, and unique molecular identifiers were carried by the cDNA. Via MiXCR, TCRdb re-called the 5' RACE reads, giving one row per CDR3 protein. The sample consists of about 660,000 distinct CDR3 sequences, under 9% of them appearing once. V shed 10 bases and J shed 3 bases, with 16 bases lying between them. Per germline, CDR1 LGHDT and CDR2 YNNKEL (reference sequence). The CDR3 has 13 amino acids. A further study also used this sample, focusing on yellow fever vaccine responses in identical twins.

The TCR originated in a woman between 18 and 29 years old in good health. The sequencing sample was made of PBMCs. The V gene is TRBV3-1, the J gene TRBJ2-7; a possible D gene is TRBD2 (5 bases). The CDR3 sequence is CATIRLAGYEQYF. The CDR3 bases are TGTGCCACTATCCGGCTAGCTGGCTACGAGCAGTACTTC.